This T cell receptor (beta chain) was obtained from a study of blood T cell repertoires in COVID-19. Study summary: COVID-19 samples, acute and convalescent, were from the United States, Italy and Spain. In each case, the material was cDNA or gDNA derived from T cells, B-cell-depleted T cells, or PBMCs.

The authors' processing: Estimation of nucleated cell counts relied on the amplification of reference gene primers. Assay: immunoSEQ multiplex PCR; the TCRdb copy retains only in-frame clones and omits some. That table gives V, J and clone size, and the DNA gave D and trimming. This table holds approximately 250,000 clones, around 83% found once. The germline V gene has CDR1 SGHAT and CDR2 FQNNGV. The CDR3 is 15 amino acids. V gave up 1 base and J gave up 4 bases; unmatched junction bases: 4. The sample was peripheral blood. This clonotype originated in a man aged 18 to 30 with active or convalescent COVID-19. The rearrangement links TRBV11-2 to TRBJ2-7; TRBD2 matches 10 bases. The CDR3: CASSLGASGSYEQYF. Here the CDR3 DNA reads TGTGCCAGCAGCTTAGGGGCTAGCGGGAGTTACGAGCAGTACTTC.